This T cell receptor beta chain was sequenced for a study of T cell changes during pregnancy in multiple sclerosis. The CDR3 has 15 residues. Germline CDR1 is MNHNS and CDR2 is SASEGT. The trim removed 5 bases at V and 2 bases at J, leaving 7 bases unmatched. The protocol was immunoSEQ multiplex PCR, while the TCRdb copy is restricted to in-frame clones and leaves out a portion. The table has around 57,000 clones, 89% seen once; the top ten hold roughly 2.5%. Sequencing used peripheral blood, obtained in the first trimester of pregnancy. The receptor comes from a female donor with multiple sclerosis, enrolled in a pregnancy study. The chain links TRBV6-1 to TRBJ2-7, with 9 bases matching TRBD1. The CDR3 is CASSTPGDRAYEQYF. The CDR3 DNA follows: TGTGCCAGCAGTACTCCAGGGGACAGGGCCTACGAGCAGTACTTC.